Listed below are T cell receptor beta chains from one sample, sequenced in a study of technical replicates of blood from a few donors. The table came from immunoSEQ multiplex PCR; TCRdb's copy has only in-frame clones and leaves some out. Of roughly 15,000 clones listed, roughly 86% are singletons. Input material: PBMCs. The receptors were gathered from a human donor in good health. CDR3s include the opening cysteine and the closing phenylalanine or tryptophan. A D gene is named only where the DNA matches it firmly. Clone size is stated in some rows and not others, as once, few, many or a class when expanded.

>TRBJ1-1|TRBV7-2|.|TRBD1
TGTGCCAGCAGCTTAGAGGACAGGCAGACTGAAGCTTTCTTT
CASSLEDRQTEAFF
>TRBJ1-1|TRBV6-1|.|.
TGTGCCAGCAGTGAATGGGGGGGATTTGGTGAAGCTTTCTTT
CASSEWGGFGEAFF
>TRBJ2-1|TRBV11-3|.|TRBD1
TGTGCCAGCAGCTTAGGGACAGGGGATTCAGATGAGCAGTTCTTC
CASSLGTGDSDEQFF
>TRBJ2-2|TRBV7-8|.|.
TGTGCCAGCAGCATAGGGGGGGTCCACACCGGGGAGCTGTTTTTT
CASSIGGVHTGELFF
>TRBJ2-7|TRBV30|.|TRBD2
TGTGCCTGGAGTGTATCCCAGCGGGAGATGTACGAGCAGTACTTC
CAWSVSQREMYEQYF
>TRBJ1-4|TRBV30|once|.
TGTGCCTGGAACAGGAGAAGGGAAAAACTGTTTTTT
CAWNRRREKLFF
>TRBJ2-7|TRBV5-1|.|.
TGCGCCAGCCGACTTCTAATAACTCCGTCCTACGAGCAGTACTTC
CASRLLITPSYEQYF
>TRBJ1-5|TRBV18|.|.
TGTGCCAGCTCACCGAACCGCTCGGATCAGCCCCAGCATTTT
CASSPNRSDQPQHF
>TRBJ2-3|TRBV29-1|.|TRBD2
TGCAGCGTTGATGGGGCTAGCGGGAGGGCCCCAGATACGCAGTATTTT
CSVDGASGRAPDTQYF
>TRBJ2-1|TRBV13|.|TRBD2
TGTGCCAGCAGCTTAGCACTAGCGGGAGGGGTAAGCTACAATGAGCAGTTCTTC
CASSLALAGGVSYNEQFF
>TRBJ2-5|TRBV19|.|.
TGTGCCTCCTCGCTGCCCGAAGGGGCCCAGTACTTC
CASSLPEGAQYF
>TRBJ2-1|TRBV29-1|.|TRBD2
TGCAGCGTTGGGGGTAGCGGGAGGACCTACAATGAGCAGTTCTTC
CSVGGSGRTYNEQFF
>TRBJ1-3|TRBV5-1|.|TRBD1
TGCGCCAGCAGCCTGACAGGGTCTGGAAACACCATATATTTT
CASSLTGSGNTIYF